These T cell receptor beta chains were read from a single sample in a study of blood T cell repertoires in COVID-19. TCRdb keeps only in-frame clones here, not all; method: immunoSEQ multiplex PCR. The repertoire holds about 100,000 clones, roughly 85% seen once, with under 3% in the top ten. The sample consisted of peripheral blood. These TCRs come from a human donor in a cohort sampled during active COVID-19. Both conserved end residues are part of each CDR3. The D gene is left open where the match is weak. Not every row has a clone size; where given, it reads once, few, many or a size class.

D	size	J	V	CDR3	DNA
TRBD2	-	TRBJ2-3	TRBV9	CASSVSGGADAQYF	TGTGCCAGCAGCGTTAGCGGGGGGGCCGATGCGCAGTATTTT
-	-	TRBJ2-7	TRBV5-4	CASSFGVSYEQYF	TGTGCCAGCAGCTTCGGGGTTTCCTACGAGCAGTACTTC
-	-	TRBJ1-2	TRBV10-3	CAISDSYGYTF	TGTGCCATCAGCGACAGCTATGGCTACACCTTC
-	-	TRBJ2-7	TRBV10-2	CASESGARYEQYF	TGCGCCTCAGAGAGTGGGGCTCGGTACGAGCAGTACTTC
-	-	TRBJ2-3	TRBV9	CASSSPADTQYF	TGTGCCAGCAGCTCCCCTGCAGATACGCAGTATTTT
-	-	TRBJ1-1	TRBV9	CASSVENRNTEAFF	TGTGCCAGCAGCGTTGAAAACAGAAACACTGAAGCTTTCTTT
TRBD1	-	TRBJ1-2	TRBV28	CASSLGNRGKGYGYTF	TGTGCCAGCAGTTTAGGGAACAGGGGCAAAGGCTATGGCTACACCTTC
-	-	TRBJ2-5	TRBV14	CASSPTDQETQYF	TGTGCCAGCAGCCCAACAGATCAAGAGACCCAGTACTTC
TRBD1	-	TRBJ1-2	TRBV24-1	CATSEGTVDYGYTF	TGTGCCACCAGTGAGGGGACAGTGGACTATGGCTACACCTTC
TRBD2	-	TRBJ2-1	TRBV11-1	CASSPSGGRNEQFF	TGTGCCAGCAGCCCTAGCGGGGGACGCAATGAGCAGTTCTTC
TRBD1	-	TRBJ2-1	TRBV5-1	CASSQTGQAPREFF	TGCGCCAGCAGCCAAACCGGACAGGCGCCGAGGGAGTTCTTC
-	-	TRBJ2-2	TRBV7-8	CASSTRRGHTGELFF	TGTGCCAGCAGCACCAGGAGGGGGCACACCGGGGAGCTGTTTTTT
-	few	TRBJ1-5	TRBV19	CASSIRQGRNQPQHF	TGTGCCAGTAGTATCAGGCAGGGGCGCAATCAGCCCCAGCATTTT
-	-	TRBJ1-1	TRBV11-2	CASSFGRGAVNTEAFF	TGTGCCAGCAGCTTTGGCAGGGGAGCGGTTAACACTGAAGCTTTCTTT
-	-	TRBJ2-1	TRBV19	CASSINSWNEQFF	TGTGCCAGTAGTATAAATAGTTGGAATGAGCAGTTCTTC
-	-	TRBJ2-7	TRBV29-1	CSVKEPGTYEQYF	TGCAGCGTCAAAGAGCCAGGCACCTACGAGCAGTACTTC
TRBD2	-	TRBJ2-7	TRBV10-3	CAISSSGLSYEQYF	TGTGCCATCAGTTCTAGCGGACTCTCCTACGAGCAGTACTTC
-	-	TRBJ1-4	TRBV5-1	CASSLSHGGSTNEKLFF	TGCGCCAGCAGCTTGTCCCACGGGGGATCAACTAATGAAAAACTGTTTTTT
TRBD2	-	TRBJ2-1	TRBV7-2	CASSFSQRGDQFF	TGTGCCAGCAGCTTCTCCCAGCGGGGGGATCAATTCTTC
-	-	TRBJ2-1	TRBV5-1	CASSLGASSYNEQFF	TGCGCCAGCAGCTTAGGAGCTTCCTCCTACAATGAGCAGTTCTTC
TRBD1	once	TRBJ2-4	TRBV29-1	CSVALSTGGNIQYF	TGCAGCGTTGCCCTTTCAACAGGGGGAAACATTCAGTACTTC
-	-	TRBJ1-1	TRBV5-1	CASSHDRTEAFF	TGCGCCAGCAGCCACGACAGGACTGAAGCTTTCTTT